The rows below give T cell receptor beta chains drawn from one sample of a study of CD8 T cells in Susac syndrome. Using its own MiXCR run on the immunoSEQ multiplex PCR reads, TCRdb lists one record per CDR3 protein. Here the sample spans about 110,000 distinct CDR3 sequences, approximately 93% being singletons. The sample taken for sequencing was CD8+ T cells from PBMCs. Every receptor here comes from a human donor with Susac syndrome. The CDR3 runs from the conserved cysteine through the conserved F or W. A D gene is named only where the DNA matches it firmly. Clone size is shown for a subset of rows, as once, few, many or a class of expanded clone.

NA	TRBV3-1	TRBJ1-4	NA	TGTGCCAGCAGCCGAACGCCCAGGGGTGGAGAAAAACTGTTTTTT	CASSRTPRGGEKLFF
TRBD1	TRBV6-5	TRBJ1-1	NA	TGTGCCATCCGGGACAGTTACACGGGCACTGAAGCTTTCTTT	CAIRDSYTGTEAFF
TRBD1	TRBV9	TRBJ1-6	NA	TGTGCCAGCAGCGTAGGGGGGACAGGGGGTTCACCCCTCCACTTT	CASSVGGTGGSPLHF
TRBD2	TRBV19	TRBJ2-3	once	TGTGCCAGTAGGGCGAGCGGGGCGCTTGCGGATACGCAGTATTTT	CASRASGALADTQYF
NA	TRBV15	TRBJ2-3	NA	TGTGCCACCAGCAGAGGAGGAGGGTGGACAGATACGCAGTATTTT	CATSRGGGWTDTQYF
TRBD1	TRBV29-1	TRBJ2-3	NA	TGCAGCGTTAGAGGGACAGGCCTGGGAACAGATACGCAGTATTTT	CSVRGTGLGTDTQYF
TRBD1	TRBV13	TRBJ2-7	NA	TGTGCCAGCAGCCCGACTCCGACAGGGAGAAACTACGAGCAGTACTTC	CASSPTPTGRNYEQYF
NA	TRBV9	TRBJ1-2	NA	TGTGCCAGCAGCGTAGCTGCAGGGAACGGCTACACCTTC	CASSVAAGNGYTF
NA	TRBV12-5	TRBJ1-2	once	TGTGCTAGTGGTCCAGGACGTGTTAGCTATGGCTACACCTTC	CASGPGRVSYGYTF
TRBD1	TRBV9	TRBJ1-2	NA	TGTGCCAGCAGCGGCCCCGGGACAGGGCTTTATGGCTACACCTTC	CASSGPGTGLYGYTF
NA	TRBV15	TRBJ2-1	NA	TGTGCCACCAGCAGAGTATACAATGAGCAGTTCTTC	CATSRVYNEQFF
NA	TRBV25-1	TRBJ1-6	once	TGTGCCAGCAGTGAACCGTATAATTCACCCCTCCACTTT	CASSEPYNSPLHF
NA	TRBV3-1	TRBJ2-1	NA	TGTGCCAGCAGCCAAGATCTGACTAGTTACGATGAGCAGTTCTTC	CASSQDLTSYDEQFF
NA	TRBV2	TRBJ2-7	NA	TGTGCCAGCAGTCCCCGAGACAACGGGAACTACGAGCAGTACTTC	CASSPRDNGNYEQYF
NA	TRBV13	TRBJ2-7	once	TGTGCCAGCAGCTTGGAGGGGGCGTTGTCCTACGAGCAGTACTTC	CASSLEGALSYEQYF
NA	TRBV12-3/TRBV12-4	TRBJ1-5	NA	TGTGCCAGCAGTTTCGCAAAGGGTCAGCCCCAGCATTTT	CASSFAKGQPQHF